This T cell receptor (beta chain) was captured in a study of shared clonotypes between healthy human individuals. Unsorted PBMCs provided DNA that was sequenced on ten immunoSEQ deep assay plates. This table comes from immunoSEQ multiplex PCR, and its TCRdb copy is limited to in-frame clones, with some not included. Counted here are about 520,000 clones, about 84% occurring once; the ten biggest clones make up roughly 13%. Unsorted samples, those not sorted, used roughly 99 million PBMCs for genomic DNA. Germline V lookup: CDR1 SNHLY, CDR2 FYNNEI. This CDR3 spans 14 amino acids. V gave up 5 bases and J gave up 6 bases, with 13 bases separating them.

This receptor was taken from a middle-aged woman in good health. Some clones in this sample may be carry-over from other donors' samples. This chain connects TRBV2 to TRBJ2-2, with D hard to call. Sample: PBMCs. The CDR3 spells CASSKTVHSGELFF. Written as DNA, the CDR3 is TGTGCCAGCAGTAAGACCGTACACTCCGGGGAGCTGTTTTTT.